This TCR beta chain appears in the sequencing data of a study of OX40 agonist ivuxolimab in advanced cancers. Trimming left V 5 bases short and J 4 bases short, with 11 bases between. CDR1 is MNHEY and CDR2 is SVGAGI in the germline V gene. This CDR3 region has 13 residues. Libraries were prepared by immunoSEQ multiplex PCR; TCRdb keeps only in-frame clonotypes and omits some of them. Of fewer than 65,000 clones in the sample, 88% were seen once. The sequencing here drew on CD4+ or CD8+ T cells sorted from blood, taken in a trial of the OX40 agonist ivuxolimab. This clonotype was sampled from an adult with an advanced solid tumor such as melanoma, head and neck, liver or kidney cancer. This chain joins TRBV6-5 and TRBJ1-2; D unclear. The CDR3 DNA follows: TGTGCCAGCAGTCCCGGGCCTGGCTATGGCTACACCTTC. Amino acids: CASSPGPGYGYTF.